The 26 T cell receptor beta chains reported below all come from one sample, sequenced in a study of T cells in Graves' hyperthyroidism and ophthalmopathy. RNA transcripts yielded amplified TCR beta CDR3 regions. The HTBI primer set was used in a first-round RT-PCR of the TCR CDR3. TCRdb itself ran the multiplex PCR reads through MiXCR, one entry per CDR3 protein. The sample holds around 570,000 distinct CDR3 sequences, 15% to 20% seen once. Sequenced material: blood. These receptors were collected from a man between 40 and 49 years old with Graves' ophthalmopathy.

The chain employs TRBV7-8 and TRBJ1-3, with unresolved D. This CDR3 has 15 residues. Trimming removed 5 bases at V and 0 bases at J, with 11 bases between. Germline CDR1 reads SGHVS; CDR2 reads FQNEAQ. This CDR3 reads CASSPSRGSGNTIYF. The CDR3 bases are TGTGCCAGCAGCCCTAGTCGGGGCTCTGGAAACACCATATATTTT.

This clonotype was detected ten times or more. The rearrangement joins TRBV29-1 to TRBJ2-2; TRBD2 agrees at 10 bases. Germline-derived CDR1 and CDR2 are SQVTM and ANQGSEA. Trimming cost V 7 bases and J 2 bases; bases outside gene matches: 7. The CDR3 runs 15 residues. As DNA, the CDR3 is TGCAGCGCACAAATAGCGGGAGGTAACACCGGGGAGCTGTTTTTT. Translated: CSAQIAGGNTGELFF.

The chain combines TRBV6-5 with TRBJ1-5; no clear D. CDR1 is MNHEY, CDR2 SVGAGI, per germline. The CDR3 runs 12 residues. Between the trimmed V and J ends, which lost 1 base and 7 bases, there was a span of 5 bases. CDR3 sequence: CASSYLGQPQHF. The CDR3 DNA reads TGTGCCAGCAGTTACTTGGGCCAGCCCCAGCATTTT.

This sequence joins TRBV6-5 and TRBJ2-5, with 9 positions matching TRBD2. The germline V gene has CDR1 MNHEY and CDR2 SVGAGI. This CDR3 contains 19 residues. V dropped 1 base and J dropped 4; count of bases not matched to a gene: 16. The CDR3 region is CASSYFSGSTLGGRETQYF. As DNA, the CDR3 is TGTGCCAGCAGTTACTTTAGCGGGAGTACCCTTGGGGGGAGAGAGACCCAGTACTTC.

This clonotype has a handful of counts. The rearrangement joins TRBV2 to TRBJ2-3; D is ambiguous. The CDR3 has 11 residues. Trimming stripped 10 bases from V and 5 bases from J, with 10 bases between. Germline V gene lookup returns CDR1 SNHLY and CDR2 FYNNEI. The CDR3 coding sequence is TGTGCCAACGAGGTGGGAGATACGCAGTATTTT. Protein sequence: CANEVGDTQYF.

The DNA for the CDR3 is TGTGCCAGCGTCTTAGGACAGGGATTTTCTGGAAACACCATATATTTT. It translates to CASVLGQGFSGNTIYF. The chain combines TRBV6-1 with TRBJ1-3, with 8 bases fitting TRBD1. J gave up 1 base and V 8 bases, and 10 bases lay outside the gene matches. CDR3 length equals 16 residues. Germline V lookup: CDR1 MNHNS, CDR2 SASEGT.

This clonotype was observed many times. The chain links TRBV2 to TRBJ1-1; D is unclear. V lost 7 bases and J lost 4, with 10 bases in between. Per the germline V gene, CDR1 is SNHLY and CDR2 is FYNNEI. The CDR3 covers 12 residues. CDR3 DNA: TGTGCCAGCAAAAATTGGGGCACTGAAGCTTTCTTT. This encodes CASKNWGTEAFF.

The DNA for the CDR3 is TGTGCCAGCAGCTTGGGCGGGAGGGCCTCCACAGATACGCAGTATTTT. Translated: CASSLGGRASTDTQYF. The chain carries TRBV5-4 and TRBJ2-3, with 9 bases aligning to TRBD2. Germline V gives CDR1 SGHNT, CDR2 YYREEE (reference sequence). The CDR3 sequence is 16 residues long. The ends lost 0 bases at V and 2 bases at J; junction bases unmatched: 4.

This clonotype has ten or more counts. The junction does not match germline at one end; this may be a read error. The chain combines TRBV5-1 with TRBJ2-7; no clear D. The CDR3 runs 15 residues. CDR1 is SGHRS and CDR2 is YFSETQ in the germline V gene. CDR3 amino acids: CASRLDHPLVSEQYF. CDR3 coding DNA: TGCGCCAGCAGGTTGGACCACCCATTAGTTTCCGAGCAGTACTTC.

This clonotype has more than one count but fewer than ten. The CDR3 DNA follows: TGTGCCATCAGTGAGCCGGGGTACGAGCAGTACTTC. Residues: CAISEPGYEQYF. The chain recombines TRBV10-3 with TRBJ2-7, with D perhaps TRBD2 (5 bases). V shed 2 bases and J shed 4 bases, with 6 bases lying between them. Germline-derived CDR1 and CDR2 are ENHRY and SYGVKD. CDR3 size: 12 residues.

This clonotype came up many times. The rearrangement uses TRBV9 and TRBJ1-1; a weak D match, TRBD1 (6 bases). This CDR3 comprises 15 residues. Trimming took 4 bases from V and 5 from J, leaving 18 bases between them. Germline V lookup: CDR1 SGDLS, CDR2 YYNGEE. This CDR3 reads CASSPWGGASTEAFF. CDR3 nucleotide sequence: TGTGCCAGCAGCCCCTGGGGGGGGGCAAGTACTGAAGCTTTCTTT.

This chain uses TRBV11-2 with TRBJ1-2; 8 bases agree with TRBD1. The ends lost 5 bases at V and 3 bases at J; junction bases unmatched: 5. Germline V CDR1 and CDR2: SGHAT, FQNNGV. This CDR3 comprises 14 residues. The DNA for the CDR3 is TGTGCCAGCAGCCCTCGGACAGGGCACTATGGCTACACCTTC. The encoded protein is CASSPRTGHYGYTF.

This chain joins TRBV4-1 and TRBJ1-1, with D perhaps matching TRBD1 (5 bases). The CDR3 sequence is 12 residues long. The germline gives CDR1 MGHRA, CDR2 YSYEKL. Trimming left V 2 bases short and J 11 bases short, with 12 bases between. As DNA, the CDR3 is TGCGCCAGCAGCCAACCCGGACATGCCGCTTTCTTT. Translated, it gives CASSQPGHAAFF.

This clonotype turned up a few times. The chain employs TRBV18 and TRBJ2-5; D is unclear. Germline V gives CDR1 KGHSH, CDR2 LQKENI. This CDR3 has 14 amino acids. V lost 6 bases and J 4 bases, leaving 15 bases between the germline ends. CDR3 in amino acids: CASSLPAGRETQYF. The CDR3, as DNA: TGTGCCAGCTCCCTACCGGCCGGAAGAGAGACCCAGTACTTC.

J is TRBJ2-2 and V is TRBV12-3 or TRBV12-4; TRBD2 is a possible D gene (6 bases). CDR3 length: 14 residues. The V end was cut by 7 bases, the J end by 5 bases, with 14 bases between. Here the CDR3 DNA reads TGTGCCAGCAAGGCCTCGGAGGGTACCGGGGAGCTGTTTTTT. It yields the protein CASKASEGTGELFF.

This clonotype was found a few times. The chain couples TRBV9 to TRBJ2-7, with D possibly being TRBD1 or TRBD2 (5 bases each). Trimming removed 2 bases from V and 2 bases from J, with 11 bases in between. CDR1 is SGDLS and CDR2 is YYNGEE in the germline V gene. This CDR3 is built from 14 residues. This CDR3 is CASSVGTSPYEQYF. DNA of the CDR3: TGTGCCAGCAGCGTTGGGACCTCACCCTACGAGCAGTACTTC.

The chain links TRBV5-8 to TRBJ1-2; unclear D gene. Germline CDR1 SGHTS, CDR2 YDEGEE. There are 14 residues in the CDR3. Trimming left V 2 bases short and J 4 bases short, with 12 bases between. The CDR3 loop is CASSFYSALYGYTF. CDR3 bases: TGTGCCAGCAGCTTCTACAGTGCCCTCTATGGCTACACCTTC.

Concerning this clonotype itself: A read error may explain this, as a much larger clone is one base away. This chain links TRBV6-2 or TRBV6-3 with TRBJ2-7, with D tentatively TRBD1 (6 bases). Trimming left V 0 bases short and J 0 bases short, with 15 bases between. Looked up from germline, CDR1 is MNHEY and CDR2 is SVGEGT. The CDR3 runs to 17 residues. The CDR3 is CASSYSNPGATSYEQYF. Here the CDR3 DNA reads TGTGCCAGCAGTTACTCGAACCCAGGGGCCACCTCCTACGAGCAGTACTTC.

The genes are TRBV5-8 and TRBJ2-7, with 7 bases identical to TRBD1. This CDR3 is built from 16 residues. V shed 4 bases, J shed 0 bases, and the junction held 10 bases outside the gene matches. Germline CDR1 reads SGHTS; CDR2 reads YDEGEE. Here the CDR3 reads CASSGGQEGISYEQYF. The CDR3 DNA is TGTGCCAGCAGCGGCGGACAGGAAGGGATCTCCTACGAGCAGTACTTC. Full variable domain (rest looked up from reference TRBV5-8 and TRBJ2-7): EAGVTQSPTHLIKTRGQQATLRCSPISGHTSVYWYQQALGLGLQFLLWYDEGEERNRGNFPPRFSGRQFPNYSSELNVNALELEDSALYLCASSGGQEGISYEQYFGPGTRLTVT.

This clonotype was counted many times. This chain uses TRBV28 with TRBJ1-5; D may be TRBD1 (6 bases). The CDR3 is made up of 15 amino acids. Germline V CDR1 and CDR2: MDHEN, SYDVKM. Trimming took 6 bases from V and 7 from J, leaving 19 bases between them. CDR3 DNA: TGTGCCAGCAGCCTCGGGACGGGGGCATGGCAGCCCCAGCATTTT. Its protein is CASSLGTGAWQPQHF.

In this sample, this clonotype turned up a few times. The chain combines TRBV7-9 with TRBJ2-1; the match to TRBD1 covers 7 bases. The CDR3 totals 14 residues. Trimming removed 4 bases from V and 7 bases from J; junction bases left unmatched: 7. The germline V gene has CDR1 SEHNR and CDR2 FQNEAQ (reference sequence). CDR3: CASSSSTGPNEQFF. CDR3 sequence (DNA): TGTGCCAGCAGCTCATCGACAGGGCCGAATGAGCAGTTCTTC.

This clonotype was seen ten or more times. J is TRBJ1-2 and V is TRBV20-1; the D gene is possibly TRBD1 (5 bases). Trimming took off 1 base at V and 5 bases at J, with 11 bases between the two ends. Germline-derived CDR1 and CDR2 are DFQATT and SNEGSKA (reference sequence). The CDR3 is 13 amino acids. The CDR3 nucleotides read TGCAGTGCTAGAGGGGGGGGACCTTATGGCTACACCTTC. Amino acid sequence: CSARGGGPYGYTF.

This clonotype was observed many times. In DNA, the CDR3 is TGTGCCAGCAATCGGGGGAGGGACTACACAGATACGCAGTATTTT. Its translation: CASNRGRDYTDTQYF. This rearrangement joins TRBV2 to TRBJ2-3; 7 bases are shared with TRBD2. The junction had 9 bases not matched to a gene; V was cut back by 7 bases and J by 2 bases. Germline CDR1 and CDR2: SNHLY and FYNNEI. The CDR3 spans 15 residues.

The gene calls are TRBV28 and TRBJ1-2, with D unresolved. The CDR3 contains 12 residues. In germline, CDR1 is MDHEN, CDR2 SYDVKM. V was shortened by 2 bases and J by 8 bases, with 9 bases between the two germline ends. The CDR3 coding sequence is TGTGCCAGCAGTTTAGACCCCGGGGGCTACACCTTC. It encodes CASSLDPGGYTF.

This rearrangement joins TRBV10-1 to TRBJ2-1; 10 nucleotides line up with TRBD2. The germline V gene has CDR1 WNHNN and CDR2 SYGVQD (reference sequence). CDR3 length: 15 residues. With 0 bases clipped from V and 9 bases from J, the junction kept 5 bases outside the gene matches. The DNA of the CDR3 is TGCGCCAGCAGTGAGTCAAGCGGGGGGGGGGCTGAGCAGTTCTTC. Amino acids: CASSESSGGGAEQFF.

The V gene is TRBV5-1, the J gene TRBJ2-1; D is perhaps TRBD2 (6 bases). Trimming removed 0 bases at V and 2 bases at J, with 12 bases between. Germline V gene data show CDR1 as SGHRS and CDR2 as YFSETQ. The CDR3 consists of 16 residues. The CDR3 spells CASSLAYGSPYNEQFF. CDR3 nucleotide sequence: TGCGCCAGCAGCTTGGCCTACGGGAGCCCCTACAATGAGCAGTTCTTC.